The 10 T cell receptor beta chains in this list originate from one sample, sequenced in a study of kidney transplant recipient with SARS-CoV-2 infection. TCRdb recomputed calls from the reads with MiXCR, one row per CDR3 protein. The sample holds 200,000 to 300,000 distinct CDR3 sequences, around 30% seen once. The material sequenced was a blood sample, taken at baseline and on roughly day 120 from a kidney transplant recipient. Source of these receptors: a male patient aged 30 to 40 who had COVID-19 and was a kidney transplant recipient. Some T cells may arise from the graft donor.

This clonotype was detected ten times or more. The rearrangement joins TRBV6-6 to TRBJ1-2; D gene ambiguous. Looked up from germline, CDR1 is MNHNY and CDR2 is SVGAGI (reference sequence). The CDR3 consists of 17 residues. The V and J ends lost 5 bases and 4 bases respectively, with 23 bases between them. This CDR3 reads CASSESLGGRKTYGYTF. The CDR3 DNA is TGTGCCAGCAGTGAATCTCTAGGTGGGAGAAAGACCTATGGCTACACCTTC.

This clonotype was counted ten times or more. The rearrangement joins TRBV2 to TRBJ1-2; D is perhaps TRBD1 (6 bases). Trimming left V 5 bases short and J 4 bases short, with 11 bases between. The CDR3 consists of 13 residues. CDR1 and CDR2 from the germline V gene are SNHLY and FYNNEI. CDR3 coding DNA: TGTGCCAGCAGTCGGGACAAAACCTATGGCTACACCTTC. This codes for CASSRDKTYGYTF.

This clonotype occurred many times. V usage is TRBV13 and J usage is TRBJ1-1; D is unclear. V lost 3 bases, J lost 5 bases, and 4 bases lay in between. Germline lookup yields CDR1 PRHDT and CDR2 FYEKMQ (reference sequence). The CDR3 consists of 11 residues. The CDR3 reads CASSFQTEAFF. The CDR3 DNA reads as TGTGCCAGCAGCTTTCAGACTGAAGCTTTCTTT.

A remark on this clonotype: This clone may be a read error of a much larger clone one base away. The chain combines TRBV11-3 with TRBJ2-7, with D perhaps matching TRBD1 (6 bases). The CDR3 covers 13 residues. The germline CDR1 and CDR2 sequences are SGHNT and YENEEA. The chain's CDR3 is CASSSDSSYERYF. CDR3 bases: TGTGCCAGCAGCTCGGACAGCTCCTACGAGCGGTACTTC.

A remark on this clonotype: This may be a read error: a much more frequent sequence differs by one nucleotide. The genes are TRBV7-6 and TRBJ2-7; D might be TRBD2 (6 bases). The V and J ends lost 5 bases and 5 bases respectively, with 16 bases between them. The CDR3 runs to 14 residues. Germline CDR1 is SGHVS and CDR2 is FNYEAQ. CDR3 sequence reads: CASSHSEGYHEQYF. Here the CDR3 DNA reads TGTGCCAGCAGCCACTCGGAGGGGTACCACGAGCAGTACTTC.

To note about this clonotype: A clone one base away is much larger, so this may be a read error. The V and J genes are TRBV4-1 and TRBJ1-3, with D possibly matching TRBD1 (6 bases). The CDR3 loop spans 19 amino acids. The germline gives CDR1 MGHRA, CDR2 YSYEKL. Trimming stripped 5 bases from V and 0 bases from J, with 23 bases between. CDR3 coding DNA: TGCGCCAGCAGCTATGACGGGGGGCAACCGAATTTCTCTGGAAACACCATATATTTT. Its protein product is CASSYDGGQPNFSGNTIYF.

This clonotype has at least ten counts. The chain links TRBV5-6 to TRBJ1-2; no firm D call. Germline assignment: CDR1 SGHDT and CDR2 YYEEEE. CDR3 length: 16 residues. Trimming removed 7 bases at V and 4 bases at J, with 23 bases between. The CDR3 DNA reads TGTGCCAGCCGACTTGTCAATAGTCGAAAGACCTATGGCTACACCTTC. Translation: CASRLVNSRKTYGYTF.

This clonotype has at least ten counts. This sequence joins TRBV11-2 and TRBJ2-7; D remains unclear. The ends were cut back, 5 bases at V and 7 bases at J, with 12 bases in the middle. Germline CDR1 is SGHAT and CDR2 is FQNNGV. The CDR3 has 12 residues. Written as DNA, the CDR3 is TGTGCCAGCAGCCAAGGTGATCTGGAGCAGTACTTC. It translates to CASSQGDLEQYF.

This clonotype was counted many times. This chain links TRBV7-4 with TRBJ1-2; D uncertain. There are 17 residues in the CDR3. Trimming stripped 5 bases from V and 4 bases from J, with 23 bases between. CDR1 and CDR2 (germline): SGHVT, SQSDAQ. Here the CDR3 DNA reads TGTGCCAGCAGCATCGACAATTCAGCTCGAAAGACCTATGGCTACACCTTC. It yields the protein CASSIDNSARKTYGYTF.

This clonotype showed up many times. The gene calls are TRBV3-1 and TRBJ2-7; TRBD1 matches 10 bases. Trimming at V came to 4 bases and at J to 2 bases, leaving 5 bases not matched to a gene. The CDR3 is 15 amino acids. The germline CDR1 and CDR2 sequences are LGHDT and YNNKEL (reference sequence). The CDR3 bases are TGTGCCAGCAGCCTCCCGGGACAGGGGACCTACGAGCAGTACTTC. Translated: CASSLPGQGTYEQYF.